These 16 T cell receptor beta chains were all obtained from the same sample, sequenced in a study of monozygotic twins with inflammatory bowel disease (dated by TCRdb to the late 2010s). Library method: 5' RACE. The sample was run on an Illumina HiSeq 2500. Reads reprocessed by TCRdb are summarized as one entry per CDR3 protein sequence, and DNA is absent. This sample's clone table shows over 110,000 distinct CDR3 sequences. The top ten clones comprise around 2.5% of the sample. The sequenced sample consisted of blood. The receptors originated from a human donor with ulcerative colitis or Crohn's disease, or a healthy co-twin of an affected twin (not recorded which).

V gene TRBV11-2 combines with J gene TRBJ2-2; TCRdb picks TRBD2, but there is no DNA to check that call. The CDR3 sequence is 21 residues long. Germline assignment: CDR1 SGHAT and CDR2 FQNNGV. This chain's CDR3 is CASSLERALAGGPGGSRELFF.

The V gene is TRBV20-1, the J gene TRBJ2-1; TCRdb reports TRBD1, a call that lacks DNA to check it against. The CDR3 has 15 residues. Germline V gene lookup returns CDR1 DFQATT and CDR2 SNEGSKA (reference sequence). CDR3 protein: CSARDAGASYNEQFF.

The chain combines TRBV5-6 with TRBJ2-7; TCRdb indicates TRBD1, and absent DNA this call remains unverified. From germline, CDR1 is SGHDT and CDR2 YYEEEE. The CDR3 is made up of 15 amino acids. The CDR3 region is CASSSRRRTVYEQYF.

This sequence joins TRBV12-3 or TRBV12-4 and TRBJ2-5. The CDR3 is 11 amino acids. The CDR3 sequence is CASSLFGTQYF.

The CDR3 loop reads CASTPLLVGDQPQHF. This rearrangement joins TRBV6-2 or TRBV6-3 to TRBJ1-5; TCRdb returns TRBD1, unconfirmable since there is no DNA. CDR1 and CDR2 (germline): MNHEY, SVGEGT. This CDR3 is 15 amino acids long.

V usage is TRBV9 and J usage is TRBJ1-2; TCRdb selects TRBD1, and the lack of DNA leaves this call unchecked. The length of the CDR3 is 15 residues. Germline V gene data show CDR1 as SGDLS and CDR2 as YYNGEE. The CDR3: CASSPRGGGKEGYTF.

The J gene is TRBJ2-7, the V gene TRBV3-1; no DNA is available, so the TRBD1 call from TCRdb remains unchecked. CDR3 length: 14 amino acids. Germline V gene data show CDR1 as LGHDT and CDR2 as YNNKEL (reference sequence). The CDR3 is CASSQTVGVYEQYF.

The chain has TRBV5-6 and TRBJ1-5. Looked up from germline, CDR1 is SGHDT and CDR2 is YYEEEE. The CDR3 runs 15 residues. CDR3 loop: CASSSGAGSTQPQHF.

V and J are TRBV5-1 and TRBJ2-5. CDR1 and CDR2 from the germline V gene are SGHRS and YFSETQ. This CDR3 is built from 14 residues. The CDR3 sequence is CASSLVHPQETQYF.

The CDR3 is CASSPAGPPYEQYF. The rearrangement links TRBV5-1 to TRBJ2-7; TCRdb's D call of TRBD1 is untestable without DNA. The germline CDR1 and CDR2 sequences are SGHRS and YFSETQ. The CDR3 consists of 14 residues. Combining the CDR3 with reference TRBV5-1 and TRBJ2-7 gives the whole variable domain KAGVTQTPRYLIKTRGQQVTLSCSPISGHRSVSWYQQTPGQGLQFLFEYFSETQRNKGNFPGRFSGRQFSNSRSEMNVSTLELGDSALYLCASSPAGPPYEQYFGPGTRLTVT.

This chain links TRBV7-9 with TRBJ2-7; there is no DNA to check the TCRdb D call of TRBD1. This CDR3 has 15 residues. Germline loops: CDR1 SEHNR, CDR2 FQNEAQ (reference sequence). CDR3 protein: CASSAGQIISYEQYF.

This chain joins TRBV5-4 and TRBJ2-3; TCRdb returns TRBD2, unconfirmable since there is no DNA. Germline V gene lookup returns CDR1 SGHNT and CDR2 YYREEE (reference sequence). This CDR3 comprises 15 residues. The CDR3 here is CASTERGGVEDTQYF.

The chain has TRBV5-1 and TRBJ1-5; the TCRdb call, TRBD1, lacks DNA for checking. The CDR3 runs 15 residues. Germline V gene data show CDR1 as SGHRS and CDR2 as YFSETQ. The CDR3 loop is CASSEQGNSNQPQHF. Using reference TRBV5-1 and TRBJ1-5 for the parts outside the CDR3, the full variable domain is KAGVTQTPRYLIKTRGQQVTLSCSPISGHRSVSWYQQTPGQGLQFLFEYFSETQRNKGNFPGRFSGRQFSNSRSEMNVSTLELGDSALYLCASSEQGNSNQPQHFGDGTRLSIL.

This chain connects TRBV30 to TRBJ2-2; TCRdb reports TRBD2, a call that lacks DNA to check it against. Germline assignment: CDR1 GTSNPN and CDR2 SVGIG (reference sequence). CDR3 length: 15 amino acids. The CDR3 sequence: CAWSVSGGWTGELFF.

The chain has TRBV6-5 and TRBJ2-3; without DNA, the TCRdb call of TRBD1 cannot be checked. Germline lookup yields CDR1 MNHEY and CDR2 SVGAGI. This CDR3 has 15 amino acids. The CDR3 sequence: CASSYGGRGTDTQYF.

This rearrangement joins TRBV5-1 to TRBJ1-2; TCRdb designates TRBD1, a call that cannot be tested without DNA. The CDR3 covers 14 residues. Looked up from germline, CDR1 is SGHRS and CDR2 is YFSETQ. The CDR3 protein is CASSLIQGFDGYTF.